This TCR beta chain was sequenced in a study of cytomegalovirus exposure and HLA in healthy donors. Use of 60 Vbeta and 13 Jbeta primers characterized the PCR. Repertoires were generated with immunoSEQ multiplex PCR, while TCRdb's copy carries only in-frame clones and drops some. The repertoire includes some 150,000 clones, roughly 89% of them detected once, and about 5% sits in the top ten. The CDR3 runs to 15 residues. V lost 0 bases and J lost 6; bases outside the gene matches: 3. The germline V gene encodes CDR1 SGHDT and CDR2 YYEEEE. The chain combines TRBV5-6 with TRBJ1-2; 12 bases map to TRBD1. The clonotype originates from a woman aged 25 to 39 in good health and CMV-seronegative. The sample taken for sequencing was PBMCs. In nucleotides, the CDR3 is TGTGCCAGCAGCTTGGGGGACAGGGGGCAAGATGGCTACACCTTC. Its protein is CASSLGDRGQDGYTF.